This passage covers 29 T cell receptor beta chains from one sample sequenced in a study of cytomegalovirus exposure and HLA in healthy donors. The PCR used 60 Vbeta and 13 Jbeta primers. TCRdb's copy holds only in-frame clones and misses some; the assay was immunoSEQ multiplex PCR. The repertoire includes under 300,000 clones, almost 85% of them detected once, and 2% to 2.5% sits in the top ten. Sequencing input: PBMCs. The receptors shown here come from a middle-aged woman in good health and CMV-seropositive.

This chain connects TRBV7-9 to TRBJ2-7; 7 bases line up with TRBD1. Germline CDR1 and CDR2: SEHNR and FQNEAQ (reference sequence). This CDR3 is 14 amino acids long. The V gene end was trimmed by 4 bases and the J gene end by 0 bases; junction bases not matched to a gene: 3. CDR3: CASSWDRSSYEQYF. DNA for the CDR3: TGTGCCAGCAGCTGGGACAGAAGCTCCTACGAGCAGTACTTC.

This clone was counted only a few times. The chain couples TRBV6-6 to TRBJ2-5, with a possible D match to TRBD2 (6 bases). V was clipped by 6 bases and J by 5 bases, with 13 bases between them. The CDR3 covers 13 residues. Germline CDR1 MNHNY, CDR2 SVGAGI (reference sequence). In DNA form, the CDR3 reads TGTGCCAGCAGGTCGGCGGGGACGGAGACCCAGTACTTC. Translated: CASRSAGTETQYF.

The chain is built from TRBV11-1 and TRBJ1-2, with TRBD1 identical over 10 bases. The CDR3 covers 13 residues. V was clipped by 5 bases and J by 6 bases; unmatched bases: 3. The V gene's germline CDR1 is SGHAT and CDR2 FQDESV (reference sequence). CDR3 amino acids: CASSPDRGDGYTF. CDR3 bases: TGTGCCAGCAGCCCGGACAGGGGGGATGGCTACACCTTC.

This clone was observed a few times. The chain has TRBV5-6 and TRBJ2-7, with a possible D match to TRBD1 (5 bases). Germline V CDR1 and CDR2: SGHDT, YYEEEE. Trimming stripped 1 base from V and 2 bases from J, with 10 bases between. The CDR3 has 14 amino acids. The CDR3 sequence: CASSLQGNPYEQYF. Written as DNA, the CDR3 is TGTGCCAGCAGCTTGCAGGGAAACCCCTACGAGCAGTACTTC.

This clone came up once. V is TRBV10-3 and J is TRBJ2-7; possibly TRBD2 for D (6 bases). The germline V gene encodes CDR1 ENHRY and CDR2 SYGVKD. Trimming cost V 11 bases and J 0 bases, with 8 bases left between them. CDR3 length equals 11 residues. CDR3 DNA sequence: TGTGCCGCGACTAGCTCCTACGAGCAGTACTTC. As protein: CAATSSYEQYF.

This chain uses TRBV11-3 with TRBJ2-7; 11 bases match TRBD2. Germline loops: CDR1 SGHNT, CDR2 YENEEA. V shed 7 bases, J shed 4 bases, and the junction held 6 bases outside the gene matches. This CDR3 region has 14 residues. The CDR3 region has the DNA TGTGCCAGCATCGATACTAGCGGGGGTTACGAGCAGTACTTC. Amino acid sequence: CASIDTSGGYEQYF. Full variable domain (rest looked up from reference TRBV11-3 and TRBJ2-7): EAGVVQSPRYKIIEKKQPVAFWCNPISGHNTLYWYLQNLGQGPELLIRYENEEAVDDSQLPKDRFSAERLKGVDSTLKIQPAELGDSAVYLCASIDTSGGYEQYFGPGTRLTVT.

The CDR3 sequence is CASSPQFGTGGTPYNEQFF. CDR3 nucleotide sequence: TGTGCCAGCAGTCCCCAATTCGGGACAGGGGGGACCCCCTACAATGAGCAGTTCTTC. This chain links TRBV28 with TRBJ2-1, with TRBD1 matching 11 bases. The J segment lost 2 bases and the V segment lost 5 bases, leaving 14 bases of the junction unmatched. Germline V gene data show CDR1 as MDHEN and CDR2 as SYDVKM. This CDR3 is built from 19 residues.

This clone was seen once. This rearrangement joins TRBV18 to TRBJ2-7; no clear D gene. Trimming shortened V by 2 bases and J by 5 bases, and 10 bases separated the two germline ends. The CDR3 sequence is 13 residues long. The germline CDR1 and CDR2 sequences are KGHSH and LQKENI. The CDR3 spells CASSPYAQDEQYF. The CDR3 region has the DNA TGTGCCAGCTCACCATATGCCCAGGACGAGCAGTACTTC.

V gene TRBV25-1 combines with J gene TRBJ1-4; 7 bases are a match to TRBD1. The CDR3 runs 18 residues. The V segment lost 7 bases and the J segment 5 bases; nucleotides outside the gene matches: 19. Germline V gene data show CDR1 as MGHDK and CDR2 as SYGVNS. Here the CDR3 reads CASNSGGEGAAGNEKLFF. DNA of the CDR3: TGTGCCAGCAATTCAGGGGGAGAGGGGGCAGCCGGGAATGAAAAACTGTTTTTT. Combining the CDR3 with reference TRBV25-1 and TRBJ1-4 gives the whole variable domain EADIYQTPRYLVIGTGKKITLECSQTMGHDKMYWYQQDPGMELHLIHYSYGVNSTEKGDLSSESTVSRIRTEHFPLTLESARPSHTSQYLCASNSGGEGAAGNEKLFFGSGTQLSVL.

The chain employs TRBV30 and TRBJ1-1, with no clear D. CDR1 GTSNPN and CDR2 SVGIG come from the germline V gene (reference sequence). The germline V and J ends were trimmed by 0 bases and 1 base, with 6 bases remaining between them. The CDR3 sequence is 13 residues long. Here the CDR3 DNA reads TGTGCCTGGAGTGTACGGTGGAACACTGAAGCTTTCTTT. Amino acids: CAWSVRWNTEAFF.

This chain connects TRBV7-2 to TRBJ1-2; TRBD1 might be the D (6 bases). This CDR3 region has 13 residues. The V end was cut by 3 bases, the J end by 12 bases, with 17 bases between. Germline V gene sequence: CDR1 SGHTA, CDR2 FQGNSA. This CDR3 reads CASSLTGTQYDTF. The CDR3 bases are TGTGCCAGCAGCTTGACAGGAACACAGTATGACACCTTC.

The CDR3 is CASSVSMNSQETQYF. The CDR3 coding sequence is TGTGCCAGCAGCGTATCTATGAACTCTCAAGAGACCCAGTACTTC. This chain connects TRBV9 to TRBJ2-5; D unclear. Trimming removed 1 base at V and 2 bases at J, with 12 bases between. CDR3 length: 15 amino acids. Germline V lookup: CDR1 SGDLS, CDR2 YYNGEE.

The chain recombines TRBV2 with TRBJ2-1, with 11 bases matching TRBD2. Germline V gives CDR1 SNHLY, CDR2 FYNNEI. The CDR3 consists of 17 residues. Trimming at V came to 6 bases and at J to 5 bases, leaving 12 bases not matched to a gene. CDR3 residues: CASSVPAGTSGHNEQFF. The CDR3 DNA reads TGTGCCAGCAGCGTTCCAGCCGGGACTAGCGGCCACAATGAGCAGTTCTTC. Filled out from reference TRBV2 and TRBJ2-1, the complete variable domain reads EPEVTQTPSHQVTQMGQEVILRCVPISNHLYFYWYRQILGQKVEFLVSFYNNEISEKSEIFDDQFSVERPDGSNFTLKIRSTKLEDSAMYFCASSVPAGTSGHNEQFFGPGTRLTVL.

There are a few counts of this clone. The CDR3 sequence is CASSLLAEQFF. DNA for the CDR3: TGTGCCAGCAGCTTGCTGGCAGAGCAGTTCTTC. The chain carries TRBV5-5 and TRBJ2-1; no firm D call. This CDR3 region has 11 residues. Germline assignment: CDR1 SGHKS and CDR2 YYEKEE (reference sequence). V dropped 1 base and J dropped 10 bases, with 6 bases sitting between them.

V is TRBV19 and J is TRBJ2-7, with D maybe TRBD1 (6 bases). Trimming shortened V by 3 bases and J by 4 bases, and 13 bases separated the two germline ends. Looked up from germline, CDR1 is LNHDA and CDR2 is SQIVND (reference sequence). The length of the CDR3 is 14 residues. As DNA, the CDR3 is TGTGCCAGTAGTATCAAGGACAGCGGTTACGAGCAGTACTTC. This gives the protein CASSIKDSGYEQYF.

CDR3 amino acids: CSGSPLAGGETQYF. CDR3 coding DNA: TGCAGCGGATCCCCTCTAGCGGGAGGGGAGACCCAGTACTTC. V is TRBV29-1 and J is TRBJ2-5; the match to TRBD2 covers 12 bases. The germline V gene encodes CDR1 SQVTM and CDR2 ANQGSEA. J lost 5 bases, V lost 7 bases, and 8 bases had no gene match. The CDR3 contains 14 residues.

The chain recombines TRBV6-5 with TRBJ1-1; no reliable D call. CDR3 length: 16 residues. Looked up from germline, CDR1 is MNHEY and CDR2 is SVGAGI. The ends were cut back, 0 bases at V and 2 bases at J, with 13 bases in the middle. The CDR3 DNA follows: TGTGCCAGCAGTTACTCGGTCCGGGCGGGTAACACTGAAGCTTTCTTT. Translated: CASSYSVRAGNTEAFF.

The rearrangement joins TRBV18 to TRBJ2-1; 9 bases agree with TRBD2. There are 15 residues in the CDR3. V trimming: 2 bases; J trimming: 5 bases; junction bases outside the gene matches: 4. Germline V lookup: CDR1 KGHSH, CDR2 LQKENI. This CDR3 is CASSPGLAGHNEQFF. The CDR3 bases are TGTGCCAGCTCACCAGGGCTAGCGGGACACAATGAGCAGTTCTTC.

As DNA, the CDR3 is TGTGCCAGCAGCTTGGAACAGGGGCTGGGTGGCTACACCTTC. This sequence encodes CASSLEQGLGGYTF. V is TRBV5-5 and J is TRBJ1-2, with 7 bases lining up with TRBD1. The CDR3 totals 14 residues. J was trimmed by 7 bases and V by 0 bases; bases with no gene match: 6. CDR1 is SGHKS and CDR2 is YYEKEE in the germline V gene (reference sequence).

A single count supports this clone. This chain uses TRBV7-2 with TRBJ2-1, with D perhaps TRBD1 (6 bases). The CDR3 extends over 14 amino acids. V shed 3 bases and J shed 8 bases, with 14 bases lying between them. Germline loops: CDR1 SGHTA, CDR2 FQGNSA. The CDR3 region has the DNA TGTGCCAGCAGCTTCCGGACAGTAGAAGATGAGCAGTTCTTC. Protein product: CASSFRTVEDEQFF. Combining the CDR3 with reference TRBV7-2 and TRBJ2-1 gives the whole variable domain GAGVSQSPSNKVTEKGKDVELRCDPISGHTALYWYRQSLGQGLEFLIYFQGNSAPDKSGLPSDRFSAERTGGSVSTLTIQRTQQEDSAVYLCASSFRTVEDEQFFGPGTRLTVL.

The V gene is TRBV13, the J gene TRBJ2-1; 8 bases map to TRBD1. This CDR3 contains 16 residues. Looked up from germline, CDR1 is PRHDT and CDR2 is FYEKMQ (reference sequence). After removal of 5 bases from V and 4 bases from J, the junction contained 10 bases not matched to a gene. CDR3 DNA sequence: TGTGCCAGCAGCGCATCCCGGGACAGGTTATACAATGAGCAGTTCTTC. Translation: CASSASRDRLYNEQFF.

For the CDR3, the DNA is TGTGCCAGTAAGAGGGGAGCGGGAGTTGGTAGCACAGATACGCAGTATTTT. Amino acid sequence: CASKRGAGVGSTDTQYF. The chain combines TRBV28 with TRBJ2-3; 8 nucleotides align to TRBD2. Looked up from germline, CDR1 is MDHEN and CDR2 is SYDVKM. With 9 bases clipped from V and 0 bases from J, the junction kept 14 bases outside the gene matches. The CDR3 extends over 17 amino acids.

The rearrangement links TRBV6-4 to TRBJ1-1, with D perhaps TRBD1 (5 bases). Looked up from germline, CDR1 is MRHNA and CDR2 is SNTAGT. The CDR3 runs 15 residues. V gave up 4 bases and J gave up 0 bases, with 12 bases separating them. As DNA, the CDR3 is TGTGCCAGCAGTGTCCAGGGAGGTATGAACACTGAAGCTTTCTTT. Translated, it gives CASSVQGGMNTEAFF.

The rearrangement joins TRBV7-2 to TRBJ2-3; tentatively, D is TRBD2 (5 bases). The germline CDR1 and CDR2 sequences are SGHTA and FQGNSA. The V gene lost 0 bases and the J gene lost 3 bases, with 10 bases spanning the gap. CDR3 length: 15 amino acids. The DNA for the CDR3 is TGTGCCAGCAGCTTAGCGGGAGTCGGGACAGATACGCAGTATTTT. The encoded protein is CASSLAGVGTDTQYF.

The CDR3 nucleotides read TGTGCCAGCAGCTTAAGGCTAGCGGGGGACGAGCAGTACTTC. This codes for CASSLRLAGDEQYF. The chain is built from TRBV11-3 and TRBJ2-7; TRBD2 matches 10 bases. Per germline, CDR1 SGHNT and CDR2 YENEEA. Trimming at V came to 2 bases and at J to 5 bases, leaving 3 bases not matched to a gene. The CDR3 extends over 14 amino acids. Based on the CDR3 plus reference TRBV11-3 and TRBJ2-7, the full variable domain is EAGVVQSPRYKIIEKKQPVAFWCNPISGHNTLYWYLQNLGQGPELLIRYENEEAVDDSQLPKDRFSAERLKGVDSTLKIQPAELGDSAVYLCASSLRLAGDEQYFGPGTRLTVT.

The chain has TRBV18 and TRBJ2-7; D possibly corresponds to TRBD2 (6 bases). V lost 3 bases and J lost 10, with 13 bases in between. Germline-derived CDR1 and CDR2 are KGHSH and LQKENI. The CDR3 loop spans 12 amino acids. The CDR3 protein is CASSPEPGGQYF. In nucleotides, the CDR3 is TGTGCCAGCTCACCCGAACCCGGGGGACAGTACTTC.

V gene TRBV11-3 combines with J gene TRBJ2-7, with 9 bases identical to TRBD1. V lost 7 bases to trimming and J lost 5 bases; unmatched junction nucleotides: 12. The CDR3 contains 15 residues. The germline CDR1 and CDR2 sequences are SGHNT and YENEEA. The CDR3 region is CASKFGGQGKDEQYF. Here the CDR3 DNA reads TGTGCCAGCAAGTTCGGGGGACAGGGAAAGGACGAGCAGTACTTC.

The CDR3 spells CASSSPGQSNSPLHF. CDR3 bases: TGTGCCAGCAGCTCTCCGGGACAGAGTAATTCACCCCTCCACTTT. V is TRBV6-6 and J is TRBJ1-6; 7 positions match TRBD1. The V gene's germline CDR1 is MNHNY and CDR2 SVGAGI (reference sequence). The trim removed 6 bases at V and 6 bases at J, leaving 8 bases unmatched. CDR3 size: 15 residues.

CDR3 bases: TGCGCCAGCAGCCAAGAGTTGTCAGGGGGGACGAATCAGCCCCAGCATTTT. Its protein product is CASSQELSGGTNQPQHF. V and J are TRBV4-3 and TRBJ1-5; 7 bases map to TRBD1. CDR3 length: 17 residues. After removal of 0 bases from V and 4 bases from J, the junction contained 9 bases not matched to a gene. Germline assignment: CDR1 LGHNA and CDR2 YSLEER.